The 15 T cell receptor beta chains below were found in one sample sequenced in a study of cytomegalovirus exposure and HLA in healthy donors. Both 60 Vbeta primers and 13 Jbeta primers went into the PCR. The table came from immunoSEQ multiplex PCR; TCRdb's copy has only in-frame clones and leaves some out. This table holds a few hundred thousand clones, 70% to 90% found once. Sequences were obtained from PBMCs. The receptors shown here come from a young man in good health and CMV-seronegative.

CDR3 nucleotides: TGTGCCAGCAGCGCACTGGGGGCGGGGAACACTGAAGCTTTCTTT. Encoded protein: CASSALGAGNTEAFF. The chain couples TRBV9 to TRBJ1-1, with TRBD1 as a possible D gene (6 bases). The CDR3 runs to 15 residues. Trimming stripped 3 bases from V and 1 base from J, with 13 bases between. The germline gives CDR1 SGDLS, CDR2 YYNGEE.

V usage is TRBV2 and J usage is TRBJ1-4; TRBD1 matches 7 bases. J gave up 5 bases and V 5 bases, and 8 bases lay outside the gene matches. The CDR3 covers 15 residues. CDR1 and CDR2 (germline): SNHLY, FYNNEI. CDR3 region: CASSYLRGVNEKLFF. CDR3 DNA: TGTGCCAGCAGTTATCTCAGGGGGGTGAATGAAAAACTGTTTTTT.

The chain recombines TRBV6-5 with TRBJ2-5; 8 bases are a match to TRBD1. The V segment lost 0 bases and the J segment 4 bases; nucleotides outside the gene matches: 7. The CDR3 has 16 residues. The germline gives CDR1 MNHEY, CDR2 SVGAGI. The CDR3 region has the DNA TGTGCCAGCAGTTACTCCCCACTTCAGGGGGCAGAGACCCAGTACTTC. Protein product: CASSYSPLQGAETQYF.

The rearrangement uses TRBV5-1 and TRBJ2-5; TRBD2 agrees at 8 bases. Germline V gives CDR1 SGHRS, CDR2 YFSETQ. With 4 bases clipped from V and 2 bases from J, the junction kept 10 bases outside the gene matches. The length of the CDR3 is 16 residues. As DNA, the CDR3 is TGCGCCAGCAGCCCCAAAAGGACTAGCCTACAAGAGACCCAGTACTTC. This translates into CASSPKRTSLQETQYF.

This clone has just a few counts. This chain's CDR3 is CASSLWGSSYNSPLHF. The CDR3 DNA is TGTGCCAGCAGTTTATGGGGGAGCTCCTATAATTCACCCCTCCACTTT. The J gene is TRBJ1-6, the V gene TRBV28; no clear D. The CDR3 sequence is 16 residues long. V lost 0 bases and J 0 bases, leaving 6 bases between the germline ends. Looked up from germline, CDR1 is MDHEN and CDR2 is SYDVKM. Looking up the rest from reference TRBV28 and TRBJ1-6 gives the full variable domain: DVKVTQSSRYLVKRTGEKVFLECVQDMDHENMFWYRQDPGLGLRLIYFSYDVKMKEKGDIPEGYSVSREKKERFSLILESASTNQTSMYLCASSLWGSSYNSPLHFGNGTRLTVT.

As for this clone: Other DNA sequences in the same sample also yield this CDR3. CDR3 region: CASSSYVAGGSTDTQYF. CDR3 sequence (DNA): TGTGCCAGCAGCTCATACGTAGCGGGGGGTAGCACAGATACGCAGTATTTT. The genes are TRBV5-6 and TRBJ2-3; 10 bases agree with TRBD2. The CDR3 runs to 17 residues. V gave up 3 bases and J gave up 0 bases; unmatched junction bases: 7. Germline assignment: CDR1 SGHDT and CDR2 YYEEEE.

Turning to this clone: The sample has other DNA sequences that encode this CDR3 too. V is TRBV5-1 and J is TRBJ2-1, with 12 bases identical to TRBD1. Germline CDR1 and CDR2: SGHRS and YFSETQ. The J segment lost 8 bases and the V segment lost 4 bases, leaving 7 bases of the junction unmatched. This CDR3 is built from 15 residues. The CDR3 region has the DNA TGCGCCAGCAGCCCGACGGGACAGGGGGCTCATGAGCAGTTCTTC. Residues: CASSPTGQGAHEQFF.

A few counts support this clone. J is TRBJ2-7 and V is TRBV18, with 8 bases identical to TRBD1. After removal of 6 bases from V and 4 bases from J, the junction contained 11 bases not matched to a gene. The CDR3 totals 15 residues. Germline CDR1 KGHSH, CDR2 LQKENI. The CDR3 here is CASSPSRTGRYEQYF. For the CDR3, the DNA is TGTGCCAGCTCCCCTAGCCGGACAGGGCGGTACGAGCAGTACTTC.

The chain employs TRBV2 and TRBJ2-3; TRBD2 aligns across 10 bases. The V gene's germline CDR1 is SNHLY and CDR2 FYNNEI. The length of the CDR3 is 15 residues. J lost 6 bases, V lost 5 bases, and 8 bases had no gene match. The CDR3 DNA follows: TGTGCCAGCAGTCCCCGGACTAGCGGTGGGGATACGCAGTATTTT. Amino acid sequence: CASSPRTSGGDTQYF.

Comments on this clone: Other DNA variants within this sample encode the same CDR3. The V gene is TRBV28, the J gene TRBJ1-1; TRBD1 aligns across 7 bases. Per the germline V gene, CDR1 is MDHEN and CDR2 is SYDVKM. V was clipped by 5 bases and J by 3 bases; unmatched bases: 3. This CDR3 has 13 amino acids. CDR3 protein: CASSLQGYTEAFF. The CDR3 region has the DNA TGTGCCAGCAGTCTACAGGGGTACACTGAAGCTTTCTTT. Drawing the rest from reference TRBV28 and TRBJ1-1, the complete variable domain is DVKVTQSSRYLVKRTGEKVFLECVQDMDHENMFWYRQDPGLGLRLIYFSYDVKMKEKGDIPEGYSVSREKKERFSLILESASTNQTSMYLCASSLQGYTEAFFGQGTRLTVV.

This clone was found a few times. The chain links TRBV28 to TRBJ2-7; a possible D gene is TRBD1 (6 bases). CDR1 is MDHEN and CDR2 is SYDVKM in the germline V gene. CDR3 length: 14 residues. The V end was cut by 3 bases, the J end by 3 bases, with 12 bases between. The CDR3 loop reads CASSLALGGYEQYF. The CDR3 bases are TGTGCCAGCAGTTTGGCTCTAGGGGGCTACGAGCAGTACTTC.

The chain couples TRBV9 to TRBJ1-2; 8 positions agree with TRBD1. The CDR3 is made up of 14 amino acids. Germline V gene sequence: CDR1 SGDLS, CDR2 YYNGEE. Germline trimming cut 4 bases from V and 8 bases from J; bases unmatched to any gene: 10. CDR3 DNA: TGTGCCAGCAGCACGACAGGGGCGTCCCCCGGCTACACCTTC. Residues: CASSTTGASPGYTF. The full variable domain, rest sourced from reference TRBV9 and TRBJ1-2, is DSGVTQTPKHLITATGQRVTLRCSPRSGDLSVYWYQQSLDQGLQFLIQYYNGEERAKGNILERFSAQQFPDLHSELNLSSLELGDSALYFCASSTTGASPGYTFGSGTRLTVV.

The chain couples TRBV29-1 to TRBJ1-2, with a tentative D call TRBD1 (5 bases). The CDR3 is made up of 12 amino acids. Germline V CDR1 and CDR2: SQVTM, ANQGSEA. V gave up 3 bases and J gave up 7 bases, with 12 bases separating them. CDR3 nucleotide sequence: TGCAGCGTTGAGAAAGGGGCCCGTGGCTACACCTTC. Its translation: CSVEKGARGYTF. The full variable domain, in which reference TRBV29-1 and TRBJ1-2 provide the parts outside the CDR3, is SAVISQKPSRDICQRGTSLTIQCQVDSQVTMMFWYRQQPGQSLTLIATANQGSEATYESGFVIDKFPISRPNLTFSTLTVSNMSPEDSSIYLCSVEKGARGYTFGSGTRLTVV.

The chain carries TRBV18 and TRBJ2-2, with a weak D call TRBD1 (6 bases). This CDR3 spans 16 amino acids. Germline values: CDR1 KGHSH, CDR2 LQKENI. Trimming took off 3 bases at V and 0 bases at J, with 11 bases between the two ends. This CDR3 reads CASSPLGQPNTGELFF. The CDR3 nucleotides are TGTGCCAGCTCACCCCTCGGACAGCCGAACACCGGGGAGCTGTTTTTT.

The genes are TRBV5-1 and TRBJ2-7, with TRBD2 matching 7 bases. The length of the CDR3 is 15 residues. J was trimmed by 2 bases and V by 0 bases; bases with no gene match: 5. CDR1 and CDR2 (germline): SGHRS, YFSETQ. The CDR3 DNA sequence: TGCGCCAGCAGCTTGGTTCTAGCGGACCCCTACGAGCAGTACTTC. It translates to CASSLVLADPYEQYF.